This TCR beta chain is from a study of blood T cell repertoires in COVID-19. Measured with immunoSEQ multiplex PCR; TCRdb has only the in-frame clones, and not every one. This sample has roughly 230,000 clones; 88% occur once, and the top ten carry 1.7%. Germline loops: CDR1 SEHNR, CDR2 FQNEAQ (reference sequence). This CDR3 region has 14 residues. Trimming shortened V by 0 bases and J by 6 bases, and 9 bases separated the two germline ends. This clone appeared once. The chain has TRBV7-9 and TRBJ1-5; no clear D. The TCR originated in a man in his 70s with acute or convalescent COVID-19. Sample: peripheral blood. Here the CDR3 DNA reads TGTGCCAGCAGCTTAGCCGGGGAGGCTCAGCCCCAGCATTTT. It specifies CASSLAGEAQPQHF.